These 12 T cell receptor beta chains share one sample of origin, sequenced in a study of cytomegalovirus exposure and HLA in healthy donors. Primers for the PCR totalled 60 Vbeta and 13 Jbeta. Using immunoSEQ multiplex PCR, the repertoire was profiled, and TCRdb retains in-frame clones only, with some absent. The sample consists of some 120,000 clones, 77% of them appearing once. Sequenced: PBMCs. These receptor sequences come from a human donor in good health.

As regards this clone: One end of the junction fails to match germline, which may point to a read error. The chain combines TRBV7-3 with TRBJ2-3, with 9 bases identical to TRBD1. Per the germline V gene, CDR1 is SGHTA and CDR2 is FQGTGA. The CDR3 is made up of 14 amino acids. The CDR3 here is CASSVTGGKDTQYF. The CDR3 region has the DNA TGTGCCAGCAGCGTAACAGGGGGCAAAGATACGCAGTATTTT.

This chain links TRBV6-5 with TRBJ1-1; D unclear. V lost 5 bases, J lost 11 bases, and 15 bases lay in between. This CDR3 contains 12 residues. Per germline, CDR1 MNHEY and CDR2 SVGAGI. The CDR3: CASSPGSVMAFF. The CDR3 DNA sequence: TGTGCCAGCAGTCCCGGGAGCGTCATGGCTTTCTTT.

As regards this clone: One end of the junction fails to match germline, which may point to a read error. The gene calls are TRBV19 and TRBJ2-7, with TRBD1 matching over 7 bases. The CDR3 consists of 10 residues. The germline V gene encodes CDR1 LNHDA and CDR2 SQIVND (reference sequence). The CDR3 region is CASSPQGDNF. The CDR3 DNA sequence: TGTGCCAGTAGTCCCCAGGGGGATAACTTC.

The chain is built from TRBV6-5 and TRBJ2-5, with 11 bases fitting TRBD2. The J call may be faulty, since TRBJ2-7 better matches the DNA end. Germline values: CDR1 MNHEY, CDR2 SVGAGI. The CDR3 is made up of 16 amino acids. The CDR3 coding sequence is TGTGCCAGCAGTTACCGGCTAGCGGGAGGTACGGGCGAGCAGTACTTC. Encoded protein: CASSYRLAGGTGEQYF.

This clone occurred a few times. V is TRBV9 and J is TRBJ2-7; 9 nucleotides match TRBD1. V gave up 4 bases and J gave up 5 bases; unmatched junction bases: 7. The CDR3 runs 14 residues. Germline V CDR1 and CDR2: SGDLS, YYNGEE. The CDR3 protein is CASSHGTGSDEQYF. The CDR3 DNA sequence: TGTGCCAGCAGCCACGGGACAGGGAGCGACGAGCAGTACTTC.

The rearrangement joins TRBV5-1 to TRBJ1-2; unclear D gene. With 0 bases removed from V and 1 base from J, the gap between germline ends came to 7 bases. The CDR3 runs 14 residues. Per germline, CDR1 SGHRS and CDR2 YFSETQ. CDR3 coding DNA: TGCGCCAGCAGCTTGGGTGGCCTTAACTATGGCTACACCTTC. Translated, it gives CASSLGGLNYGYTF.

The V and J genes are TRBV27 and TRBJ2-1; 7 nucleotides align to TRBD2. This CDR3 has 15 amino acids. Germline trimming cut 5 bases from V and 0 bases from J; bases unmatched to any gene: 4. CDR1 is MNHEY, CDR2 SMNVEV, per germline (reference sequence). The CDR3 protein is CASSTSASSYNEQFF. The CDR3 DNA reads TGTGCCAGCAGTACTAGCGCTAGCTCCTACAATGAGCAGTTCTTC.

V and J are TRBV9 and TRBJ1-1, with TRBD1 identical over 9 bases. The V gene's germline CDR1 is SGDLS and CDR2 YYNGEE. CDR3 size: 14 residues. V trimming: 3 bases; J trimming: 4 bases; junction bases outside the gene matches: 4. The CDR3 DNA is TGTGCCAGCAGCGCACTGACAGGGGGCACTGAAGCTTTCTTT. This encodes CASSALTGGTEAFF.

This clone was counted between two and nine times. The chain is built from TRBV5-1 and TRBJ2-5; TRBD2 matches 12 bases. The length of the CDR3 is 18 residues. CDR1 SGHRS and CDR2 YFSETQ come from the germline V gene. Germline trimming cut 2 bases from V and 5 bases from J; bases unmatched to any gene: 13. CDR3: CASSFGLAGRGFGETQYF. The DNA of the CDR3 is TGCGCCAGCAGCTTTGGACTAGCGGGACGAGGGTTCGGGGAGACCCAGTACTTC.

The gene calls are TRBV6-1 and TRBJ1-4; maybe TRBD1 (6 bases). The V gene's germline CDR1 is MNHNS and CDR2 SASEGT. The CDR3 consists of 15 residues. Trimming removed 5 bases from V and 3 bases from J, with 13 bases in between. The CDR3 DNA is TGTGCCAGCAGTAAACAGGGTTTAGCTAATGAAAAACTGTTTTTT. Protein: CASSKQGLANEKLFF.

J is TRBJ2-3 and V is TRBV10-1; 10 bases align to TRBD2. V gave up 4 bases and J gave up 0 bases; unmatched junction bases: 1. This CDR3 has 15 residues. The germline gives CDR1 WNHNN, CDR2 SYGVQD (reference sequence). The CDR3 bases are TGCGCCAGCAGTGGTAGCGGGAGGAGCACAGATACGCAGTATTTT. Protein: CASSGSGRSTDTQYF.

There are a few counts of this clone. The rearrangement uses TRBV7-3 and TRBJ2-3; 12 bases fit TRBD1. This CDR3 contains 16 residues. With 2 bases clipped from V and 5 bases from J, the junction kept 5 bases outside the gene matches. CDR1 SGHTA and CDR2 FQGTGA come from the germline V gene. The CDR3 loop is CASSLRGQGAIDTQYF. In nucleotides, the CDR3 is TGTGCCAGCAGCTTACGGGGACAGGGGGCAATAGATACGCAGTATTTT.